One sample yielded the 18 T cell receptor beta chains listed below, sequenced in a study of blood T cell repertoires in COVID-19. Generated by immunoSEQ multiplex PCR, the TCRdb table keeps only in-frame clones and is missing some. Of over 110,000 clones in the sample, roughly 88% were seen once. The sample comprised peripheral blood. The receptors derive from a woman aged 45-59 years with acute or convalescent COVID-19.

This sequence joins TRBV7-6 and TRBJ1-6, with a possible D match to TRBD1 (5 bases). V was clipped by 4 bases and J by 7 bases, with 14 bases between them. The CDR3 length is 15 residues. Germline loops: CDR1 SGHVS, CDR2 FNYEAQ. This CDR3 is CASSSNQGRNSPLHF. CDR3 bases: TGTGCCAGCAGCTCCAACCAGGGAAGAAATTCACCCCTCCACTTT. The full variable domain, with the rest looked up from reference TRBV7-6 and TRBJ1-6, is GAGVSQSPRYKVTKRGQDVALRCDPISGHVSLYWYRQALGQGPEFLTYFNYEAQQDKSGLPNDRFSAERPEGSISTLTIQRTEQRDSAMYRCASSSNQGRNSPLHFGNGTRLTVT.

The V call is TRBV10-3, the J call TRBJ2-3, with a possible D match to TRBD2 (5 bases). Germline CDR1 is ENHRY and CDR2 is SYGVKD. Trimming removed 3 bases at V and 5 bases at J, with 21 bases between. The CDR3 covers 17 residues. CDR3 in amino acids: CAISESLVSDREDTQYF. CDR3 coding DNA: TGTGCCATCAGTGAATCCCTTGTTAGCGATCGGGAAGATACGCAGTATTTT.

The chain links TRBV7-8 to TRBJ1-2; possibly TRBD1 for D (5 bases). Germline V lookup: CDR1 SGHVS, CDR2 FQNEAQ. The CDR3 length is 15 residues. V lost 0 bases to trimming and J lost 8 bases, with 16 bases between them. The CDR3 protein is CASSLAAFFREGYTF. CDR3 sequence (DNA): TGTGCCAGCAGCTTAGCAGCGTTCTTCAGGGAAGGCTACACCTTC.

This chain uses TRBV9 with TRBJ1-2; 8 positions agree with TRBD1. CDR3 length equals 15 residues. After removal of 3 bases from V and 2 bases from J, the junction contained 6 bases not matched to a gene. Germline V gene lookup returns CDR1 SGDLS and CDR2 YYNGEE. The CDR3, as DNA: TGTGCCAGCAGCGGGGGGACAGGCGACAACTATGGCTACACCTTC. Protein sequence: CASSGGTGDNYGYTF.

The chain uses TRBV6-1 and TRBJ2-5; 8 nucleotides match TRBD2. Germline CDR1 reads MNHNS; CDR2 reads SASEGT. This CDR3 has 14 amino acids. V trimming: 1 base; J trimming: 5 bases; junction bases outside the gene matches: 3. The CDR3 nucleotides are TGTGCCAGCAGTGAAGGACTAGCGTACGAGACCCAGTACTTC. Protein product: CASSEGLAYETQYF.

The V call is TRBV30, the J call TRBJ1-1; D uncertain. V was cut by 5 bases and J by 3 bases, with 13 bases left in between. Germline values: CDR1 GTSNPN, CDR2 SVGIG (reference sequence). The CDR3 totals 13 residues. CDR3 DNA: TGTGCCTGGGCCCTCAGGCCCGACACTGAAGCTTTCTTT. It specifies CAWALRPDTEAFF.

V and J are TRBV7-9 and TRBJ1-5; maybe TRBD1 (5 bases). Germline loops: CDR1 SEHNR, CDR2 FQNEAQ (reference sequence). V was shortened by 6 bases and J by 7 bases, with 16 bases between the two germline ends. This CDR3 is built from 14 residues. The CDR3 loop reads CASRDDGGAQPQHF. In nucleotides, the CDR3 is TGTGCCAGCAGAGACGACGGAGGGGCCCAGCCCCAGCATTTT.

V and J are TRBV7-9 and TRBJ2-7, with 10 bases identical to TRBD1. The CDR3 totals 15 residues. CDR1 is SEHNR, CDR2 FQNEAQ, per germline (reference sequence). With V trimmed by 0 bases and J by 2 bases, 1 base remained unmatched. The CDR3 DNA reads as TGTGCCAGCAGCTTAGCCGGGACAGGGGCCTACGAGCAGTACTTC. Translated: CASSLAGTGAYEQYF.

The chain has TRBV7-9 and TRBJ2-3; D is perhaps TRBD1 (5 bases). CDR1 and CDR2 from the germline V gene are SEHNR and FQNEAQ (reference sequence). The V and J ends lost 4 bases and 4 bases respectively, with 21 bases between them. This CDR3 spans 17 amino acids. The CDR3 DNA reads TGTGCCAGCAGCTCCCATCTCCAGGGTAGTGGGGCAGATACGCAGTATTTT. This encodes CASSSHLQGSGADTQYF.

V gene TRBV21-1 combines with J gene TRBJ2-3; the D call in the table, TRBD2, was not verified against the DNA. TRBV21-1 is a listed pseudogene. The CDR3 runs to 19 residues. The CDR3 DNA reads TGTGCCAGCAGCAAAGCACCAACTAGCGCCATTTCAAGCACAGATACGCAGTATTTT. Translating gives CASSKAPTSAISSTDTQYF.

This clone was detected once. This chain joins TRBV5-1 and TRBJ2-2; 10 bases are a match to TRBD1. The CDR3 contains 15 residues. The V gene's germline CDR1 is SGHRS and CDR2 YFSETQ. Trimming took 4 bases from V and 5 from J; bases not matched to a gene: 5. The CDR3 bases are TGCGCCAGCAGCCGGACAGGGGGGATAACCGGGGAGCTGTTTTTT. Protein: CASSRTGGITGELFF.

The chain links TRBV5-1 to TRBJ1-1; D is unclear. Germline V gene sequence: CDR1 SGHRS, CDR2 YFSETQ. V lost 0 bases, J lost 1 base, and 7 bases lay in between. CDR3 length equals 14 residues. CDR3 nucleotides: TGCGCCAGCAGCTTGGTAACAGAGAACACTGAAGCTTTCTTT. Its translation is CASSLVTENTEAFF.

The chain has TRBV11-2 and TRBJ2-7; TRBD2 is a possible D gene (6 bases). Trimming shortened V by 5 bases and J by 1 base, and 12 bases separated the two germline ends. The germline CDR1 and CDR2 sequences are SGHAT and FQNNGV. CDR3 size: 14 residues. The CDR3 loop reads CASSPAGGSYEQYF. The DNA of the CDR3 is TGTGCCAGCAGCCCCGCCGGGGGTTCCTACGAGCAGTACTTC.

The chain uses TRBV5-1 and TRBJ1-5; 7 bases match TRBD1. Germline-derived CDR1 and CDR2 are SGHRS and YFSETQ. The CDR3 is 15 residues long. V shed 3 bases, J shed 5 bases, and the junction held 8 bases outside the gene matches. Here the CDR3 DNA reads TGCGCCAGCAGCTATCCAGACAGGGTGGATCAGCCCCAGCATTTT. It yields the protein CASSYPDRVDQPQHF.

The rearrangement links TRBV27 to TRBJ2-7; 11 bases align to TRBD2. CDR1 and CDR2 (germline): MNHEY, SMNVEV (reference sequence). This CDR3 is 16 amino acids long. J gave up 2 bases and V 4 bases, and 7 bases lay outside the gene matches. The CDR3 is CASSSTTSGSTYEQYF. The CDR3 DNA follows: TGTGCCAGCAGTTCAACCACTAGCGGGAGTACCTACGAGCAGTACTTC.

Points on this clone: The DNA is omitted, as the CDR3 cannot be located on it reliably, and the CDR3 follows TCRdb's listing. This chain joins TRBV21-1 and TRBJ2-1; TRBD1, as called in the table, went unchecked against the DNA. TRBV21-1 is termed a pseudogene. The CDR3 totals 16 residues, both ends included. CDR3 protein: CASSKVGTGIDNEQFF.

The chain combines TRBV12-5 with TRBJ1-6, with TRBD1 matching 9 bases. CDR3 length: 15 residues. The J segment lost 9 bases and the V segment lost 6 bases, leaving 9 bases of the junction unmatched. Germline V lookup: CDR1 LGHNT, CDR2 FRNRAP. CDR3 coding DNA: TGTGCTAGTGGACCAGGACAGGGGATCGCTTCACCCCTCCACTTT. Encoded protein: CASGPGQGIASPLHF.

This clone has a single count. CDR3 DNA sequence: TGTGCCAGCAGTCTCTACTCCGGGACTAGTGAGGTCAGAACCCAGTACTTC. Amino acid sequence: CASSLYSGTSEVRTQYF. The rearrangement joins TRBV27 to TRBJ2-5; 8 nucleotides align to TRBD2. The CDR3 consists of 17 residues. The germline CDR1 and CDR2 sequences are MNHEY and SMNVEV (reference sequence). After removal of 5 bases from V and 8 bases from J, the junction contained 19 bases not matched to a gene.